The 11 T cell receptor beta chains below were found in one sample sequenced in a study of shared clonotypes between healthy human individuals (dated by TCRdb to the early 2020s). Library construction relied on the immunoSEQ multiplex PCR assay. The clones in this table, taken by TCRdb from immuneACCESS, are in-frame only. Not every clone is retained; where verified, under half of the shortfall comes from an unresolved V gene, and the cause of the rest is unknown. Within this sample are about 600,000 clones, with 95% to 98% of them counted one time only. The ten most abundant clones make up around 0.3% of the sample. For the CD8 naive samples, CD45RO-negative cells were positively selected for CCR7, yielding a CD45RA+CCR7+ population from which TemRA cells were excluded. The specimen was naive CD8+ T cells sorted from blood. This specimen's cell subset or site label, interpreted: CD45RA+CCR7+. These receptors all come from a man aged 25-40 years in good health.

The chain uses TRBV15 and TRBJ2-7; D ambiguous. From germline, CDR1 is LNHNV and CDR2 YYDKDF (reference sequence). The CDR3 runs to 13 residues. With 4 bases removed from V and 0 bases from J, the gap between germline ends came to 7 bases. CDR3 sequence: CATSIDNSYEQYF. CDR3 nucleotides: TGTGCCACCAGCATCGACAACTCCTACGAGCAGTACTTC. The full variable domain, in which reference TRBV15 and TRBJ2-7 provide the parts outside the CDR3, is DAMVIQNPRYQVTQFGKPVTLSCSQTLNHNVMYWYQQKSSQAPKLLFHYYDKDFNNEADTPDNFQSRRPNTSFCFLDIRSPGLGDTAMYLCATSIDNSYEQYFGPGTRLTVT.

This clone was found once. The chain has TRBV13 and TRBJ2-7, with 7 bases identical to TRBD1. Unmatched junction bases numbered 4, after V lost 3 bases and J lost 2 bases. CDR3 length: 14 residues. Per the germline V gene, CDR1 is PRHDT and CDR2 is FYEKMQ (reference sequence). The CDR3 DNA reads TGTGCCAGCAGCTTTATGGGACAGCCCTACGAGCAGTACTTC. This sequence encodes CASSFMGQPYEQYF.

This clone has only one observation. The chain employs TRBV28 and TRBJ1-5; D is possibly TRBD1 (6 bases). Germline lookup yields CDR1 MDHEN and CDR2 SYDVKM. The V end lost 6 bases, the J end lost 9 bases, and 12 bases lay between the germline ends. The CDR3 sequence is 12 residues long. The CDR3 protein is CASSPGQRPQHF. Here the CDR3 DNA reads TGTGCCAGCAGCCCAGGACAGCGGCCCCAGCATTTT.

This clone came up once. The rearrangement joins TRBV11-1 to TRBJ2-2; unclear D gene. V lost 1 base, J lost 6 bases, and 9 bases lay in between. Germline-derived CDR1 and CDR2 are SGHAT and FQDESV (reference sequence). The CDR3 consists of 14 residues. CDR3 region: CASSLVYGAGELFF. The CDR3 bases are TGTGCCAGCAGCTTAGTTTATGGCGCCGGGGAGCTGTTTTTT.

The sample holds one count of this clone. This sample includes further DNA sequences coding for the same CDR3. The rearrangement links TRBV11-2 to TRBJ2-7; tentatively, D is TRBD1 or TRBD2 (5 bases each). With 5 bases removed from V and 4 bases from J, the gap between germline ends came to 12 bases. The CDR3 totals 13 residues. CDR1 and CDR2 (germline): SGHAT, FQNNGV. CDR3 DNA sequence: TGTGCCAGCAGCCCCGGGACCTCGTACGAGCAGTACTTC. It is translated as CASSPGTSYEQYF.

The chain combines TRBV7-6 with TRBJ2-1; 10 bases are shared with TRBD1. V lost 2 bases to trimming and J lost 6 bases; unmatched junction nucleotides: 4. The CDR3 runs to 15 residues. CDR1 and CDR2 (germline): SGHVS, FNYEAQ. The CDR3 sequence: CASSLFGDRGNEQFF. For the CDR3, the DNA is TGTGCCAGCAGCTTATTTGGGGACAGGGGCAATGAGCAGTTCTTC.

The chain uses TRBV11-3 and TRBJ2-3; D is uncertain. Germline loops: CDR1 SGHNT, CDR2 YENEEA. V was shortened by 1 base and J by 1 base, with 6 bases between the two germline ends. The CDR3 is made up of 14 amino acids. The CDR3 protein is CASSLGVGTDTQYF. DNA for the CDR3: TGTGCCAGCAGCTTAGGGGTCGGCACAGATACGCAGTATTTT.

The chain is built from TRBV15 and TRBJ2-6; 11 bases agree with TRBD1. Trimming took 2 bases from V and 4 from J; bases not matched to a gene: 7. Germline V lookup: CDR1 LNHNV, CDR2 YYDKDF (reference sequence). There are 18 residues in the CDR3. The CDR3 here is CATSRPGQGAEGANVLTF. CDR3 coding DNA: TGTGCCACCAGCAGACCAGGACAGGGGGCGGAGGGGGCCAACGTCCTGACTTTC.

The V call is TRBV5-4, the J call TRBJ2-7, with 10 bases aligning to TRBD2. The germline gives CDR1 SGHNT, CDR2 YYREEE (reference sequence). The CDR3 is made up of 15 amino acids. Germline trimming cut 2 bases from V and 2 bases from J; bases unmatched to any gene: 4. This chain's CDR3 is CASSLGTSETYEQYF. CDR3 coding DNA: TGTGCCAGCAGCTTAGGGACTAGCGAAACCTACGAGCAGTACTTC.

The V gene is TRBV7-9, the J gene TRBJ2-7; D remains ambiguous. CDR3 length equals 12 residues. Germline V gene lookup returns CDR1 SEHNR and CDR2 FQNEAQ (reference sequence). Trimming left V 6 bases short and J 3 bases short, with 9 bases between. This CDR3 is CASSRQNYEQYF. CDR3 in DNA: TGTGCCAGCAGTAGGCAGAACTACGAGCAGTACTTC.

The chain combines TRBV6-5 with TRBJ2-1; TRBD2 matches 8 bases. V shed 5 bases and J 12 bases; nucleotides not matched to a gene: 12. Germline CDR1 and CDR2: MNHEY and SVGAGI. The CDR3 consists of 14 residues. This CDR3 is CASSPGVAGWGQFF. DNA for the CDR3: TGTGCCAGCAGTCCCGGGGTAGCGGGATGGGGGCAGTTCTTC.